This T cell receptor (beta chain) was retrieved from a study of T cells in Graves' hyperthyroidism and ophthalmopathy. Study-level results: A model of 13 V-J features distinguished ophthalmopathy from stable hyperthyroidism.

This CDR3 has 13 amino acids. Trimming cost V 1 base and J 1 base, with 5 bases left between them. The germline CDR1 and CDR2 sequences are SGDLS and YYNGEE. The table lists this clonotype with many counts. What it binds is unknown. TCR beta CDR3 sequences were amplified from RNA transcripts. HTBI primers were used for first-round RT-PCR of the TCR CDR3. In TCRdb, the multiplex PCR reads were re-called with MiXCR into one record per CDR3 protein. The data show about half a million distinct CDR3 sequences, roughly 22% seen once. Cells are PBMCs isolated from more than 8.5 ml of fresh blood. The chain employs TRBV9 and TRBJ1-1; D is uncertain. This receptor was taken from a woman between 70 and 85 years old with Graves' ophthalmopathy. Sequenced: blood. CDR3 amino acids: CASSVLWNTEAFF. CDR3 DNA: TGTGCCAGCAGCGTACTCTGGAACACTGAAGCTTTCTTT.